This T cell receptor (beta chain) comes out of a study of T cell responses to AZD1222 COVID-19 vaccine. Across the study: Second doses were pooled across both intervals (about 4 or about 12 weeks).

Regarding the study as a whole: Regions 160-218 and 743-854 held dominance among vaccine-associated CD4 TCRs, which spanned spike. The study reported that nearly half of spike-specific TCRs target unmutated variant regions. There were mostly white British donors and more females than males, and clonal diversity was possibly underestimated.

About this clone itself: What it binds is unknown.

Produced via immunoSEQ multiplex PCR; TCRdb's table is partial and in-frame only. Among about 100,000 clones listed, approximately 91% were seen once. The TCR was taken from an adult in good health. Here the sequenced sample was peripheral blood, taken on day 0 of AZD1222 vaccination.

CDR3: CASSLDGWGYTF. The CDR3 nucleotides are TGTGCCAGCAGCTTAGACGGATGGGGCTACACCTTC. The chain uses TRBV11-1 and TRBJ1-2; D is unclear. CDR1 is SGHAT, CDR2 FQDESV, per germline (reference sequence). V was cut by 1 base and J by 8 bases, with 8 bases left in between. The CDR3 length is 12 residues. Using reference TRBV11-1 and TRBJ1-2 for the parts outside the CDR3, the full variable domain is EAEVAQSPRYKITEKSQAVAFWCDPISGHATLYWYRQILGQGPELLVQFQDESVVDDSQLPKDRFSAERLKGVDSTLKIQPAELGDSAMYLCASSLDGWGYTFGSGTRLTVV.